This T cell receptor (beta chain) was sequenced for a study of cytomegalovirus exposure and HLA in healthy donors. A multiplex PCR was run with 60 Vbeta primers and 13 Jbeta primers. The method was immunoSEQ multiplex PCR; TCRdb's version includes in-frame clones alone and lacks a portion of them. This sample has about 110,000 clones, with about 76% found just once. CDR1 and CDR2 (germline): LNHDA, SQIVND (reference sequence). Germline trimming cut 2 bases from V and 3 bases from J; bases unmatched to any gene: 5. The CDR3 contains 16 residues. This sequence joins TRBV19 and TRBJ2-7; 12 nucleotides align to TRBD2. The TCR comes from a young woman in good health and CMV-seronegative. Sequencing input: PBMCs. In nucleotides, the CDR3 is TGTGCCAGTAGTATACAAACTAGCGGGAGGAACTACGAGCAGTACTTC. Translation: CASSIQTSGRNYEQYF.